This record covers a single TCR beta chain. As yet, its antigen is unknown. Only in-frame clones appear in the TCRdb table, and some are missing; sequencing was by immunoSEQ multiplex PCR. The repertoire includes approximately 28,000 clones, roughly nine tenths of them detected once, and around a tenth sits in the top ten. These data are taken from a study of graft-versus-host responses after intestinal transplantation. Study overall: Anti-thymocyte globulin served as induction for all recipients, who then took tacrolimus and steroids for two to three years.

Germline V gene lookup returns CDR1 SGHRS and CDR2 YFSETQ. J lost 7 bases, V lost 0 bases, and 1 base had no gene match. The CDR3 has 15 residues. General study results and limits: The presence of high graft-versus-host to host-versus-graft clonal ratios in allografts characterized patients with graft-donor T cell macrochimerism. The recipient marrow held GvH clones, and some of them showed up first in ileum or blood.

This specimen was PBMCs, taken about 460 days after intestinal transplantation. The TCR originated in a human patient who received an intestinal transplant, so some T cells may come from the graft donor. The chain employs TRBV5-1 and TRBJ2-1; 13 bases agree with TRBD2. CDR3 amino acids: CASSLEGLAGNEQFF. CDR3 bases: TGCGCCAGCAGCTTGGAGGGACTAGCGGGGAATGAGCAGTTCTTC.